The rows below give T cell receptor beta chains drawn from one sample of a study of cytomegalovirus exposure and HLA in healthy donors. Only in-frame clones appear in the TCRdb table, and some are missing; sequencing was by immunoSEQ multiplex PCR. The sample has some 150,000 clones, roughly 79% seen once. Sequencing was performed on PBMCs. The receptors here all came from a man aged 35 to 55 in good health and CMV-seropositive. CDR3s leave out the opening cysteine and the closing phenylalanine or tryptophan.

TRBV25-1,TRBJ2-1,ASSPRLADSNEQF
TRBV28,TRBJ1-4,ASTRGGVGNEKLF
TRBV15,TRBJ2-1,ATSRGTSWDEQF
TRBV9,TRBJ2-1,ASSPRTAYNEQF
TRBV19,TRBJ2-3,ASSTGTSGNTDTQY
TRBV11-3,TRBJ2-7,ASSLPGGPYEQY
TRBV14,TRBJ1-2,ASSQSVNYGYT
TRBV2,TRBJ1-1,ASSVSGNTEAF
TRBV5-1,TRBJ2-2,ASSFSGNTGELF
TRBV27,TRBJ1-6,ASRGQGAGSPLH
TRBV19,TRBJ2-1,ASERGRGANEQF
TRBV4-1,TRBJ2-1,ASSRGDVGNEQF
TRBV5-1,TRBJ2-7,ASSFLTSNPYEQY
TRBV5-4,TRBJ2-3,ASSHPGQGPDTQY
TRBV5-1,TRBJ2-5,ASSLDPSGVSETQY
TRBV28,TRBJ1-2,ASDRRGGNYGYT
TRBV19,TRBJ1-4,ASSPRGEINEKLF
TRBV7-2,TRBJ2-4,ASSLDSGRRTDIQY
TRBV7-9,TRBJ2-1,ASSLWSGRLRGNEQF
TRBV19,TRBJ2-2,ASKGNANTGELF
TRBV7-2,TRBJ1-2,ASSLVGDLLT
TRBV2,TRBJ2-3,ASTGLGTQY
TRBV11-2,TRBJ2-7,ASSLGGSQSSYEQY
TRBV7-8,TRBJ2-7,ASSRGGTRIHEQY
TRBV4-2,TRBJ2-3,ASSYGLAGVDTQY
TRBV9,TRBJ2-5,ASSVDASGRQETQY
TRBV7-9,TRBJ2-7,ASSLEQGAYEQY
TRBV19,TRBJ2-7,ASSIDPRGRLYEQY
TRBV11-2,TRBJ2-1,ASSLATALDNEQF
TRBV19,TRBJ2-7,ASSPYSLAGARNEQY
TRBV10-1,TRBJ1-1,ASSDGSTEAF
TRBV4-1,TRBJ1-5,ASSRTGRQPQH
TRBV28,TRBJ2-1,ASSLSGYYNEQF
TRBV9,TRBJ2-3,ASRGLGTDTQY
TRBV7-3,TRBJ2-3,ASSPGHGFTDTQY
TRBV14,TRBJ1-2,ASSQGGPTLAYGYT
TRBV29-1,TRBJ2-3,SVERVQGTDTQY
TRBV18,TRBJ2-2,ASSQGYTGELF
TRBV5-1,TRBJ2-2,ASSLGLAGGIPGELF
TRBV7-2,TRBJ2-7,ASSLAGVYEQY
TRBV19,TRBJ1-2,AIRTGAAYGYT
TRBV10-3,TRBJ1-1,AISEKQGAPTEAF
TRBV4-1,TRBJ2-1,ASSNRPTVTYNEQF
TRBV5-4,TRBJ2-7,ASSLGRQGNPYEQY